This T cell receptor (beta chain) is from a study of cytotoxic CD8 clonotypes in ibrutinib-treated CLL. The CDR3 runs to 15 residues. Germline V gene data show CDR1 as SGHRS and CDR2 as YFSETQ. J was trimmed by 1 base and V by 0 bases; bases with no gene match: 4. The assay was immunoSEQ multiplex PCR, and TCRdb's table has in-frame clones only and misses some. The sample records fewer than 400,000 clones, around 66% being singletons. The sequencing here drew on PBMCs, taken after 36 months of ibrutinib treatment. V gene TRBV5-1 combines with J gene TRBJ2-7; the match to TRBD2 covers 7 bases. This sequence was found in a human donor with chronic lymphocytic leukemia. The CDR3, as DNA: TGCGCCAGCAGCTTGGGCGGGAGTAGGTCCTACGAGCAGTACTTC. Translated, it gives CASSLGGSRSYEQYF.